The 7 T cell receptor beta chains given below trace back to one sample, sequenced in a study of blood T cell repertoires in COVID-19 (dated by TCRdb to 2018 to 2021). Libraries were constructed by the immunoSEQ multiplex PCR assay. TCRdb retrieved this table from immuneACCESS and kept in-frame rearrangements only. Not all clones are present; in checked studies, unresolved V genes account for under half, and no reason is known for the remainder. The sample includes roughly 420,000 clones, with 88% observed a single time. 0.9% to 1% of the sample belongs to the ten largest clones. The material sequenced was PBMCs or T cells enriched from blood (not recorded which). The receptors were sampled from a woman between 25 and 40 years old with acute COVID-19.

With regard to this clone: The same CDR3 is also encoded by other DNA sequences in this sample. The CDR3 reads CSVVGLAGVEQYF. CDR3 bases: TGCAGCGTTGTTGGCCTAGCGGGCGTCGAGCAGTACTTC. The chain combines TRBV29-1 with TRBJ2-7, with TRBD2 matching 8 bases. Germline assignment: CDR1 SQVTM and CDR2 ANQGSEA. CDR3 length: 13 residues. J gave up 6 bases and V 4 bases, and 8 bases lay outside the gene matches.

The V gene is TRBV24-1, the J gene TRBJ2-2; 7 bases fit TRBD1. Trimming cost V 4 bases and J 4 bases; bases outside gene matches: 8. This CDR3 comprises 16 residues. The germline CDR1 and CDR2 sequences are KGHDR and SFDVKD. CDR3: CATSDPRQGTTGELFF. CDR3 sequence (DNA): TGTGCCACCAGTGACCCTAGACAGGGCACCACCGGGGAGCTGTTTTTT.

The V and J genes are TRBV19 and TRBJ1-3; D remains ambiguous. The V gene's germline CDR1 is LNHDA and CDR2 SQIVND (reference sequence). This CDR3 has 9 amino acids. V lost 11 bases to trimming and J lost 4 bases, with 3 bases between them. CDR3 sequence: CASGNTIYF. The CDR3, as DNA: TGTGCCTCGGGAAACACCATATATTTT.

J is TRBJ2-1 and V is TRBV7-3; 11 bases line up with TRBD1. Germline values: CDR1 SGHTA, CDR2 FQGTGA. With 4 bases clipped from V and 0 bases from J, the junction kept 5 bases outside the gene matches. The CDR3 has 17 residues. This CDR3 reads CASSSGTGGSSYNEQFF. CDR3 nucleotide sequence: TGTGCCAGCAGCTCTGGGACAGGGGGGAGCTCCTACAATGAGCAGTTCTTC.

The CDR3 here is CAWSPTAGSTEAFF. The CDR3 region has the DNA TGTGCCTGGAGTCCTACGGCGGGTAGCACTGAAGCTTTCTTT. The gene calls are TRBV30 and TRBJ1-1; D call uncertain. V gave up 2 bases and J gave up 4 bases, with 14 bases separating them. Germline assignment: CDR1 GTSNPN and CDR2 SVGIG (reference sequence). The CDR3 totals 14 residues.

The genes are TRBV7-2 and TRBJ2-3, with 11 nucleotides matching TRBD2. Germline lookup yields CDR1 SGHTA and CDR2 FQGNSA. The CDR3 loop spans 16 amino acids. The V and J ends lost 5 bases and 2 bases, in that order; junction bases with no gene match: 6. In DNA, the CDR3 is TGTGCCAGCAGCCCCGCTAGCGGGGGGCCCACAGATACGCAGTATTTT. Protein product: CASSPASGGPTDTQYF.

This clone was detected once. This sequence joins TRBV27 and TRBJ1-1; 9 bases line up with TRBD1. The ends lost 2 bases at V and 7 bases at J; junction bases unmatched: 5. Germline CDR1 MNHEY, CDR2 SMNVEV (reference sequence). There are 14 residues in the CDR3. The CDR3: CASSLKQGAVEAFF. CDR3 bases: TGTGCCAGCAGTTTAAAACAGGGGGCAGTTGAAGCTTTCTTT.